These 21 T cell receptor beta chains were sequenced from one sample in a study of cytomegalovirus exposure and HLA in healthy donors. 60 Vbeta and 13 Jbeta primers were used in PCR. The method was immunoSEQ multiplex PCR; TCRdb's version includes in-frame clones alone and lacks a portion of them. Of approximately 190,000 clones in the sample, roughly 80% are singletons; the top ten hold around 3.9%. Sequencing input: PBMCs. The receptors were gathered from a man aged 45-65 years in good health and CMV-seronegative.

This clone was picked up a small number of times. This chain connects TRBV25-1 to TRBJ1-1; D unclear. The CDR3 covers 16 residues. The V and J ends lost 1 base and 2 bases respectively, with 14 bases between them. The germline V gene has CDR1 MGHDK and CDR2 SYGVNS. The DNA of the CDR3 is TGTGCCAGCAGTGAATTTGGGCGTAAGCCCAACACTGAAGCTTTCTTT. It encodes CASSEFGRKPNTEAFF.

The rearrangement links TRBV18 to TRBJ2-3; 9 bases line up with TRBD2. The CDR3 loop spans 16 amino acids. V gave up 3 bases and J gave up 5 bases; unmatched junction bases: 9. Germline CDR1 and CDR2: KGHSH and LQKENI. This chain's CDR3 is CASSPRVAGAQDTQYF. The CDR3 DNA reads TGTGCCAGCTCACCCCGGGTAGCGGGGGCCCAAGATACGCAGTATTTT.

This clone was seen a handful of times. V gene TRBV19 combines with J gene TRBJ2-5, with D tentatively TRBD2 (5 bases). The CDR3 runs 15 residues. Per the germline V gene, CDR1 is LNHDA and CDR2 is SQIVND (reference sequence). Trimming left V 6 bases short and J 2 bases short, with 16 bases between. This chain's CDR3 is CASREGRRLQETQYF. The CDR3 nucleotides read TGTGCCAGTAGAGAGGGCAGGAGACTGCAAGAGACCCAGTACTTC. Supplemented by reference TRBV19 and TRBJ2-5, the full variable domain reads DGGITQSPKYLFRKEGQNVTLSCEQNLNHDAMYWYRQDPGQGLRLIYYSQIVNDFQKGDIAEGYSVSREKKESFPLTVTSAQKNPTAFYLCASREGRRLQETQYFGPGTRLLVL.

This clone was picked up one time. The chain combines TRBV30 with TRBJ2-3; 9 bases fit TRBD2. Losses at the gene ends were 7 bases for V and 5 bases for J; bases not matched to a gene: 7. The CDR3 runs to 13 residues. Germline values: CDR1 GTSNPN, CDR2 SVGIG (reference sequence). CDR3 DNA sequence: TGTGCCTTCTCCGGGACTAGCCAAGATACGCAGTATTTT. Amino acids: CAFSGTSQDTQYF.

This clone has more than one count but fewer than ten. The J gene is TRBJ1-4, the V gene TRBV18, with 7 bases that match TRBD1. From germline, CDR1 is KGHSH and CDR2 LQKENI. This CDR3 is 12 amino acids long. Trimming removed 3 bases from V and 10 bases from J; junction bases left unmatched: 2. CDR3 nucleotide sequence: TGTGCCAGCTCACCTGGGGACAGAAAACTGTTTTTT. Translated, it gives CASSPGDRKLFF.

This sequence joins TRBV7-3 and TRBJ1-2; possible D gene TRBD1, 5 bases. The CDR3 is made up of 15 amino acids. The V gene lost 5 bases and the J gene lost 5 bases, with 18 bases spanning the gap. Germline V CDR1 and CDR2: SGHTA, FQGTGA. The CDR3 DNA follows: TGTGCCAGCAGCCCTGGGGGGATGCCGGGATATGGCTACACCTTC. Translating gives CASSPGGMPGYGYTF.

The V and J genes are TRBV4-3 and TRBJ2-5, with D possibly being TRBD1 (6 bases). The V and J ends lost 2 bases and 1 base respectively, with 11 bases between them. The CDR3 sequence is 15 residues long. The germline V gene has CDR1 LGHNA and CDR2 YSLEER. CDR3 sequence (DNA): TGCGCCAGCAGCCAAACGCTAGGGGGCCAAGAGACCCAGTACTTC. Protein: CASSQTLGGQETQYF.

The chain recombines TRBV7-9 with TRBJ2-5, with TRBD2 matching over 10 bases. CDR1 and CDR2 (germline): SEHNR, FQNEAQ (reference sequence). The CDR3 covers 16 residues. J lost 3 bases, V lost 5 bases, and 9 bases had no gene match. DNA for the CDR3: TGTGCCAGCAGCCCTCGAGCGGGGGGGCTTGAAGAGACCCAGTACTTC. This encodes CASSPRAGGLEETQYF.

This chain joins TRBV25-1 and TRBJ2-2; no clear D. Between the trimmed V and J ends, which lost 0 bases and 2 bases, there was a span of 7 bases. Germline V CDR1 and CDR2: MGHDK, SYGVNS. The CDR3 length is 15 residues. CDR3 in amino acids: CASSEYAVNTGELFF. The DNA of the CDR3 is TGTGCCAGCAGTGAATATGCAGTAAACACCGGGGAGCTGTTTTTT.

The chain combines TRBV11-1 with TRBJ2-2; tentative D call: TRBD1 (5 bases). CDR1 is SGHAT and CDR2 is FQDESV in the germline V gene (reference sequence). This CDR3 contains 15 residues. The V end lost 2 bases, the J end lost 5 bases, and 12 bases lay between the germline ends. CDR3 sequence (DNA): TGTGCCAGCAGCTTACGGACAAAAGGGACCGGGGAGCTGTTTTTT. Encoded protein: CASSLRTKGTGELFF.

As to this clone: One end of the junction fails to match germline, which may point to a read error. The chain is built from TRBV7-9 and TRBJ1-2; 7 bases are a match to TRBD1. The CDR3 spans 14 residues. Germline loops: CDR1 SEHNR, CDR2 FQNEAQ (reference sequence). CDR3 in amino acids: CSSSLGAGTDGYTF. The CDR3 nucleotides read TGTTCCAGCAGCTTAGGGGCAGGGACAGACGGCTACACCTTC.

The chain carries TRBV27 and TRBJ2-7; 7 nucleotides match TRBD1. Germline V gene sequence: CDR1 MNHEY, CDR2 SMNVEV (reference sequence). The V segment lost 0 bases and the J segment 5 bases; nucleotides outside the gene matches: 7. The CDR3 consists of 15 residues. The CDR3 coding sequence is TGTGCCAGCAGTTTATCCAGGACAGGTAGCGACGAGCAGTACTTC. As protein: CASSLSRTGSDEQYF.

The chain uses TRBV4-3 and TRBJ2-3; TRBD2 matches 7 bases. This CDR3 contains 17 residues. Germline values: CDR1 LGHNA, CDR2 YSLEER. V lost 0 bases, J lost 3 bases, and 9 bases stayed unmatched. CDR3 residues: CASSQEAGSALTDTQYF. The CDR3 DNA sequence: TGCGCCAGCAGCCAAGAAGCGGGGTCCGCCCTTACAGATACGCAGTATTTT.

V and J are TRBV27 and TRBJ1-1; D possibly corresponds to TRBD1 (5 bases). V shed 8 bases and J shed 1 base, with 20 bases lying between them. From germline, CDR1 is MNHEY and CDR2 SMNVEV (reference sequence). The CDR3 covers 16 residues. DNA of the CDR3: TGTGCCAGCTCAAAAATGGGGGTGGGAGGGAACACTGAAGCTTTCTTT. It yields the protein CASSKMGVGGNTEAFF.

This clone was detected a few times. The germline gene is not matched at one end of the junction; a read error may be the cause. The V call is TRBV7-9, the J call TRBJ2-1; D gene ambiguous. Germline values: CDR1 SEHNR, CDR2 FQNEAQ (reference sequence). The CDR3 runs to 15 residues. The CDR3 region has the DNA TGTTCCAGCAGCTTACGGGTGGCATCCTACAATGAGCAGTTCTTC. Protein sequence: CSSSLRVASYNEQFF.

This clone was counted once. This chain uses TRBV21-1 with TRBJ2-5; whether TRBD1, the table's D call, matches the DNA was not checked. TRBV21-1 is listed as a pseudogene. The CDR3 contains 13 residues. The CDR3 bases are TGTGCCAGCAGCCGACAGGATAAGGAGACCCAGTACTTC. Protein sequence: CASSRQDKETQYF.

CDR3 loop: CASSYSGQGRYEQYF. CDR3 nucleotides: TGTGCCAGCAGTTACTCGGGACAGGGAAGATACGAGCAGTACTTC. The chain is built from TRBV6-5 and TRBJ2-7; 9 positions match TRBD1. The V segment lost 0 bases and the J segment 4 bases; nucleotides outside the gene matches: 4. This CDR3 contains 15 residues. Germline-derived CDR1 and CDR2 are MNHEY and SVGAGI.

The rearrangement joins TRBV4-3 to TRBJ2-1; D unclear. V lost 5 bases to trimming and J lost 0 bases, with 8 bases between them. Germline CDR1 LGHNA, CDR2 YSLEER. CDR3 length: 14 amino acids. As DNA, the CDR3 is TGCGCCAGCAGCGTCACCAGCTCCTACAATGAGCAGTTCTTC. It encodes CASSVTSSYNEQFF.

This chain uses TRBV9 with TRBJ1-1; D gene uncertain. The V end lost 3 bases, the J end lost 4 bases, and 10 bases lay between the germline ends. This CDR3 comprises 13 residues. Germline CDR1 and CDR2: SGDLS and YYNGEE. The CDR3 DNA is TGTGCCAGCAGCGGAGATCCGGGCACTGAAGCTTTCTTT. Translating it yields CASSGDPGTEAFF.

This chain links TRBV7-8 with TRBJ2-1; TRBD1 is a possible D gene (6 bases). The CDR3 runs to 16 residues. Germline assignment: CDR1 SGHVS and CDR2 FQNEAQ. V was shortened by 5 bases and J by 6 bases, with 20 bases between the two germline ends. CDR3 DNA sequence: TGTGCCAGCAGCCATGGGGGCCCTCTTCGGGTCAATGAGCAGTTCTTC. Protein: CASSHGGPLRVNEQFF.

V usage is TRBV6-5 and J usage is TRBJ1-2; the match to TRBD1 covers 8 bases. V trimming: 7 bases; J trimming: 2 bases; junction bases outside the gene matches: 9. Germline V gene data show CDR1 as MNHEY and CDR2 as SVGAGI. The CDR3 is made up of 15 amino acids. The CDR3 is CASTPLRTGNYGYTF. The CDR3 DNA reads as TGTGCCAGCACCCCTTTACGGACAGGGAACTATGGCTACACCTTC.